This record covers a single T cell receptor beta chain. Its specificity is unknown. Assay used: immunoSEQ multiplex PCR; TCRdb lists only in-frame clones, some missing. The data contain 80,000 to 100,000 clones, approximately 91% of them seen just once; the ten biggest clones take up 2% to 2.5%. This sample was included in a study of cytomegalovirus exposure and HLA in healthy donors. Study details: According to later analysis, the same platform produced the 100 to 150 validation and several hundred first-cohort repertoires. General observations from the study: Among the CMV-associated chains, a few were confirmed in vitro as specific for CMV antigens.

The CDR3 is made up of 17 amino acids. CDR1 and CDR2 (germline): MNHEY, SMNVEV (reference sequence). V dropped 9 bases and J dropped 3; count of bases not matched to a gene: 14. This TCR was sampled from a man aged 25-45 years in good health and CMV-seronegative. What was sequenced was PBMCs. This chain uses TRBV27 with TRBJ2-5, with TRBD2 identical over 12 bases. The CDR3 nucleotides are TGTGCCAGTCAAACATACTCTAGCGGGGGGGGAAAAGAGACCCAGTACTTC. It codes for CASQTYSSGGGKETQYF.